These T cell receptor beta chains were read from a single sample in a study of blood T cells in healthy people across ages. TCRdb re-called the 5' RACE reads through MiXCR, storing one row per CDR3 protein. The sample contains under 2 million distinct CDR3 sequences, about 32% of which appear only once. Sequenced sample: blood. The receptors were sampled from a woman aged 30 to 39 in good health. Both conserved end residues are part of each CDR3. D genes are given only for firm matches. Some rows mark clone size as missing; the rest say once, few, many or name a class of expanded clone.

size,V,J,D,CDR3,DNA
.,TRBV7-2,TRBJ1-5,.,CASSLVRDQPQHF,TGTGCCAGCAGCTTAGTAAGGGATCAGCCCCAGCATTTT
.,TRBV4-2,TRBJ2-3,TRBD2,CASSQDSGTSMTDTQYF,TGTGCCAGCAGCCAAGATTCCGGGACTAGTATGACAGATACGCAGTATTTT
.,TRBV20-1,TRBJ2-7,TRBD2,CSARGLARSSYEQYF,TGCAGTGCTAGAGGACTAGCGAGGAGCTCCTACGAGCAGTACTTC
.,TRBV7-2,TRBJ1-5,.,CASSPGQYQPQHF,TGTGCCAGCAGCCCCGGACAGTATCAGCCCCAGCATTTT
few,TRBV4-1,TRBJ1-1,.,CASSQQPGTTEAFF,TGCGCCAGCAGCCAGCAACCGGGGACCACTGAAGCTTTCTTT
.,TRBV12-3/TRBV12-4,TRBJ1-1,.,CASSFGVGGAEAFF,TGTGCCAGCAGTTTTGGCGTCGGAGGGGCCGAAGCTTTCTTT
.,TRBV9,TRBJ1-5,TRBD1,CASSDGQGTHQPQHF,TGTGCCAGCAGCGATGGACAGGGCACTCATCAGCCCCAGCATTTT
.,TRBV9,TRBJ2-3,.,CASSAGSRTLDTQYF,TGTGCCAGCAGCGCGGGATCTCGGACTTTGGATACGCAGTATTTT
.,TRBV12-3/TRBV12-4,TRBJ2-5,.,CASSGRFQETQYF,TGTGCCAGCAGCGGTAGATTCCAAGAGACCCAGTACTTC
few,TRBV6-6,TRBJ2-5,.,CASSYRQTSETQYF,TGTGCCAGCAGTTACAGGCAGACCTCAGAGACCCAGTACTTC
.,TRBV5-1,TRBJ1-1,.,CASSRGGRDTEAFF,TGCGCCAGCAGTCGGGGAGGGAGGGACACTGAAGCTTTCTTT
many,TRBV6-1,TRBJ1-2,.,CASSELRGVGYTF,TGTGCCAGCAGTGAATTAAGAGGCGTTGGCTACACCTTC
.,TRBV10-3,TRBJ1-4,.,CAISELPGEKLFF,TGTGCCATCAGTGAACTTCCTGGAGAAAAACTGTTTTTT
.,TRBV6-1,TRBJ1-6,.,CASGQRQLIYNSPLHF,TGTGCCAGCGGACAGAGACAGCTCATCTATAATTCACCCCTCCACTTT
.,TRBV7-8,TRBJ2-1,TRBD1,CASRDRWWGEQFF,TGTGCCAGCAGGGACAGGTGGTGGGGTGAGCAGTTCTTC
few,TRBV5-6,TRBJ2-1,TRBD2,CASSQGTSPYGEQFF,TGTGCCAGCAGCCAAGGGACTAGCCCTTATGGTGAGCAGTTCTTC
.,TRBV20-1,TRBJ1-1,.,CSARWITDEAFF,TGCAGTGCTAGGTGGATTACGGATGAAGCTTTCTTT
.,TRBV9,TRBJ2-7,TRBD2,CASSVGEGGVYEQYF,TGTGCCAGCAGCGTAGGGGAGGGAGGGGTCTACGAGCAGTACTTC
.,TRBV5-6,TRBJ2-3,TRBD1,CASSLPAGGQYF,TGTGCCAGCAGCTTACCCGCAGGGGGGCAGTATTTT
few,TRBV4-1,TRBJ2-1,.,CASSQDKGLGNEQFF,TGCGCCAGCAGCCAAGATAAAGGCCTGGGCAATGAGCAGTTCTTC
many,TRBV6-1,TRBJ1-5,.,CASSEARGSWQPQHF,TGTGCCAGCAGTGAAGCGCGAGGGTCCTGGCAGCCCCAGCATTTT
few,TRBV2,TRBJ2-7,TRBD2,CASSIGTSGAYEQYF,TGTGCCAGCAGCATAGGGACTAGCGGAGCCTACGAGCAGTACTTC
.,TRBV6-6,TRBJ1-2,.,CASSPDPNHGYTF,TGTGCCAGCAGTCCCGATCCTAACCATGGCTACACCTTC
few,TRBV5-1,TRBJ2-7,.,CASSIGDFRDEQYF,TGCGCCAGCAGCATCGGGGACTTTCGGGACGAGCAGTACTTC
.,TRBV29-1,TRBJ2-7,.,CSVSPTGRVMPYEQYF,TGCAGCGTTTCGCCCACAGGGCGGGTCATGCCCTACGAGCAGTACTTC
.,TRBV6-1,TRBJ2-5,TRBD2,CASSRGGGHQETRYF,TGTGCCAGCAGCAGAGGCGGGGGGCACCAAGAGACCCGGTACTTC
.,TRBV29-1,TRBJ2-7,TRBD1,CSGGQGGSEQYF,TGCAGCGGGGGACAGGGTGGATCCGAGCAGTACTTC
.,TRBV30,TRBJ2-7,TRBD1,CAWQLGTGDYEQYF,TGTGCCTGGCAACTGGGGACAGGGGACTACGAGCAGTACTTC
few,TRBV4-1,TRBJ2-7,.,CASSQEQVIYEQYF,TGCGCCAGCAGCCAAGAGCAGGTGATCTACGAGCAGTACTTC
many,TRBV29-1,TRBJ2-5,.,CSVDEGAGETQYF,TGCAGCGTTGATGAGGGGGCGGGGGAGACCCAGTACTTC
few,TRBV12-3/TRBV12-4,TRBJ1-2,TRBD1,CASSLTGGDNYGYTF,TGTGCCAGCAGTTTAACAGGGGGCGATAACTATGGCTACACCTTC
many,TRBV10-3,TRBJ2-7,TRBD2,CAISGSAGGQTYEQYF,TGTGCCATCAGTGGGTCTGCGGGAGGGCAGACCTACGAGCAGTACTTC
many,TRBV25-1,TRBJ2-5,TRBD2,CASSERGAETQYF,TGTGCCAGCAGTGAGCGGGGGGCAGAGACCCAGTACTTC
many,TRBV25-1,TRBJ2-7,.,CASSVGAMYEQYF,TGTGCCAGCAGTGTGGGGGCCATGTACGAGCAGTACTTC
.,TRBV30,TRBJ2-3,.,CAWNHLGDTQYF,TGTGCCTGGAACCACCTGGGTGATACGCAGTATTTT
many,TRBV20-1,TRBJ1-6,.,CSARGQFLNSPLHF,TGCAGTGCTAGGGGGCAGTTCCTTAATTCACCCCTCCACTTT
many,TRBV27,TRBJ1-6,.,CASSLFGTTNSPLHF,TGTGCCAGCAGTTTATTTGGGACTACCAATTCACCCCTCCACTTT
few,TRBV3-1,TRBJ1-1,TRBD1,CASRPGGRNTEAFF,TGTGCCAGCAGACCAGGGGGCAGGAACACTGAAGCTTTCTTT
few,TRBV18,TRBJ2-5,.,CASSPFIGKKLYQETQYF,TGTGCCAGCTCACCCTTTATCGGAAAGAAATTGTACCAAGAGACCCAGTACTTC
.,TRBV24-1,TRBJ1-5,.,CATRARGGYQPQHF,TGTGCCACCAGGGCCCGTGGGGGTTATCAGCCCCAGCATTTT
.,TRBV9,TRBJ1-6,.,CASSAGAPNSPLHF,TGTGCCAGCAGCGCAGGGGCTCCTAATTCACCCCTCCACTTT
few,TRBV4-2,TRBJ2-2,TRBD2,CASSQEVWASGWDGELFF,TGTGCCAGCAGCCAAGAAGTTTGGGCTAGCGGGTGGGACGGGGAGCTGTTTTTT
.,TRBV6-2/TRBV6-3,TRBJ2-1,TRBD1,CASSWTGEGNEQFF,TGTGCCAGCAGCTGGACAGGGGAGGGCAATGAGCAGTTCTTC
.,TRBV7-9,TRBJ2-3,TRBD2,CASSTRGLAGGLDTQYF,TGTGCCAGCAGCACCAGGGGACTAGCGGGGGGGTTGGATACGCAGTATTTT
many,TRBV14,TRBJ1-2,TRBD1,CASSQDRFYGYTF,TGTGCCAGCAGTCAGGACAGGTTCTATGGCTACACCTTC
.,TRBV11-2,TRBJ2-7,TRBD2,CASSLGVTSVTYEQYF,TGTGCCAGCAGCTTAGGTGTGACTAGCGTCACCTACGAGCAGTACTTC
few,TRBV7-2,TRBJ2-3,.,CASSHHFSADTQYF,TGTGCCAGCAGCCACCATTTTAGTGCAGATACGCAGTATTTT
.,TRBV6-1,TRBJ2-1,.,CASMRDSYNEQFF,TGTGCCAGCATGAGGGACTCCTACAATGAGCAGTTCTTC
.,TRBV10-1,TRBJ2-1,TRBD2,CDSSELAGNNEQFF,TGCGACAGCAGTGAATTAGCGGGAAACAATGAGCAGTTCTTC
few,TRBV6-1,TRBJ2-3,.,CASSDYGGTDTQYF,TGTGCCAGCAGTGATTATGGGGGCACAGATACGCAGTATTTT
.,TRBV7-6,TRBJ2-7,.,CASSPLGQRSYEQYF,TGTGCCAGCAGCCCCCTCGGACAGCGCTCCTACGAGCAGTACTTC
few,TRBV4-2,TRBJ1-4,TRBD1,CASSQDFGTDNEKLFF,TGTGCCAGCAGCCAAGATTTCGGGACAGACAATGAAAAACTGTTTTTT
.,TRBV28,TRBJ2-7,TRBD1,CASIIGQGVSYEQYF,TGTGCCAGCATTATTGGACAGGGCGTTTCCTACGAGCAGTACTTC
few,TRBV28,TRBJ1-5,.,CASNTGSADQHF,TGTGCCAGCAATACCGGGAGCGCGGACCAGCATTTT
.,TRBV20-1,TRBJ2-5,.,CSSARDKLQETQYF,TGCAGTTCTGCGCGGGACAAATTACAAGAGACCCAGTACTTC